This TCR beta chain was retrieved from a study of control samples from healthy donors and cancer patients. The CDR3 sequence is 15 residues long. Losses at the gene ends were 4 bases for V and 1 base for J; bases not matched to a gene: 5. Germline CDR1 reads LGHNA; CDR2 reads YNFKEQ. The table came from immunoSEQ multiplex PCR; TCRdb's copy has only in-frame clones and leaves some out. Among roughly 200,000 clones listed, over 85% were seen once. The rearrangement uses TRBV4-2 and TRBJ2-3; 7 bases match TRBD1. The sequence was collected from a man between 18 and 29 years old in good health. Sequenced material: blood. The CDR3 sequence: CASSPPGTGTDTQYF. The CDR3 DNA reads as TGTGCCAGCAGCCCGCCCGGGACAGGCACAGATACGCAGTATTTT.